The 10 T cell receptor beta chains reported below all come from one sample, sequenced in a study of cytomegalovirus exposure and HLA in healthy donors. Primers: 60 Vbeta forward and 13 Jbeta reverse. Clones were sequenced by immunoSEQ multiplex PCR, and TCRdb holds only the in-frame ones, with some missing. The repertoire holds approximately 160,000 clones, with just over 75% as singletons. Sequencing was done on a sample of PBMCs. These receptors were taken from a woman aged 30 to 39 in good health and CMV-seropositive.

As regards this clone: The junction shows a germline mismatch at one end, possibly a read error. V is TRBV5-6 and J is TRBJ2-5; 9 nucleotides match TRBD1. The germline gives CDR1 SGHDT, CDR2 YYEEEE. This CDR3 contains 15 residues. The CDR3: CASSLEGTGPEIQYF. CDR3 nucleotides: TGTGCCAGCAGCTTGGAAGGGACAGGGCCAGAGATCCAGTACTTC.

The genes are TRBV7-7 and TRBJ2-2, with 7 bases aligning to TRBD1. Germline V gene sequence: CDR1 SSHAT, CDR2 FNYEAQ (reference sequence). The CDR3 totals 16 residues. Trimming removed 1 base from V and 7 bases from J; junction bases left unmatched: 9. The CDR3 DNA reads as TGTGCCAGCAGCTTAGATCCACAGGGGACCGTCGGGGAGCTGTTTTTT. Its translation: CASSLDPQGTVGELFF.

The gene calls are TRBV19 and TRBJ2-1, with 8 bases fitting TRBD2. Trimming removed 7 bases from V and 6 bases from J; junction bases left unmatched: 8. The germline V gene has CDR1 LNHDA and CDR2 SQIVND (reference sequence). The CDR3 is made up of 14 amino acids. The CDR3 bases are TGTGCCAGTAAAGAGCGGGAGACTCTCAATGAGCAGTTCTTC. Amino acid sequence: CASKERETLNEQFF. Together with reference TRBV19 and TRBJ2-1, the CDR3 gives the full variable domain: DGGITQSPKYLFRKEGQNVTLSCEQNLNHDAMYWYRQDPGQGLRLIYYSQIVNDFQKGDIAEGYSVSREKKESFPLTVTSAQKNPTAFYLCASKERETLNEQFFGPGTRLTVL.

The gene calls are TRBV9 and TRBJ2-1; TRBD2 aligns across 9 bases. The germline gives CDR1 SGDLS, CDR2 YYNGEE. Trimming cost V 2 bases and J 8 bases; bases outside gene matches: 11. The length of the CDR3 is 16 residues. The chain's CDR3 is CASSVGLAIISDEQFF. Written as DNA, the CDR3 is TGTGCCAGCAGCGTTGGACTAGCGATCATCTCAGATGAGCAGTTCTTC.

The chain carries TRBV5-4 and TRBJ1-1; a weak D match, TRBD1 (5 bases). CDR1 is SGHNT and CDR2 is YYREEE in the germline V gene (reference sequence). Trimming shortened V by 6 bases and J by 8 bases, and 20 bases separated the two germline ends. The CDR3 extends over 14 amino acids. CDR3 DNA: TGTGCCAGCAAATATGACAGAGCAGAAGGGGAAGCTTTCTTT. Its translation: CASKYDRAEGEAFF.

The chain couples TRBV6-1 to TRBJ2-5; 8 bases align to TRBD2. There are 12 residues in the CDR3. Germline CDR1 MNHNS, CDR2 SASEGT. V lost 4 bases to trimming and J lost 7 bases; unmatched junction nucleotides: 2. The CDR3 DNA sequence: TGTGCCAGCAGTGGACTAGCGTGGACCCAGTACTTC. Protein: CASSGLAWTQYF.

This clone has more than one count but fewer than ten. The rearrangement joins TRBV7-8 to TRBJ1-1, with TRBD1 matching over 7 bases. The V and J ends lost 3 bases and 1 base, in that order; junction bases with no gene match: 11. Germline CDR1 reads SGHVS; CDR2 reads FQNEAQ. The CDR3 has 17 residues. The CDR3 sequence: CASSLAIGTDQNTEAFF. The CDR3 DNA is TGTGCCAGCAGCTTGGCTATCGGGACAGACCAGAACACTGAAGCTTTCTTT.

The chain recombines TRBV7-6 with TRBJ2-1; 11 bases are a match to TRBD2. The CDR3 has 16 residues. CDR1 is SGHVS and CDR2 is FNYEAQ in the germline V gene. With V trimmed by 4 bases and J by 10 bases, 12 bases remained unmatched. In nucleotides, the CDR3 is TGTGCCAGCAGCTCACCCGGGACTAGCGGCCCCAGGGAGCAGTTCTTC. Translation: CASSSPGTSGPREQFF. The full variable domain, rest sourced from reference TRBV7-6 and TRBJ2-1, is GAGVSQSPRYKVTKRGQDVALRCDPISGHVSLYWYRQALGQGPEFLTYFNYEAQQDKSGLPNDRFSAERPEGSISTLTIQRTEQRDSAMYRCASSSPGTSGPREQFFGPGTRLTVL.

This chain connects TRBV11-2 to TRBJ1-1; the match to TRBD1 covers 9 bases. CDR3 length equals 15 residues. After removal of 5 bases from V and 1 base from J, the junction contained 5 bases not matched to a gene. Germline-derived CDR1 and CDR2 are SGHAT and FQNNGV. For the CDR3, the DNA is TGTGCCAGCAGCCCCGGACAGGGGAAGAACACTGAAGCTTTCTTT. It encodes CASSPGQGKNTEAFF.

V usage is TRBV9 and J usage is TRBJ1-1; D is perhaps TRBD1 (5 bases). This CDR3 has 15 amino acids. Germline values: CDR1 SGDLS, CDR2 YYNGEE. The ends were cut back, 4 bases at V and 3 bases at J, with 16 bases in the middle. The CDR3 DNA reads TGTGCCAGCAGCTCATCCGGGGAGGGGTACACTGAAGCTTTCTTT. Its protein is CASSSSGEGYTEAFF. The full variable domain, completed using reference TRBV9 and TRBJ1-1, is DSGVTQTPKHLITATGQRVTLRCSPRSGDLSVYWYQQSLDQGLQFLIQYYNGEERAKGNILERFSAQQFPDLHSELNLSSLELGDSALYFCASSSSGEGYTEAFFGQGTRLTVV.